This entry concerns a single TCR beta chain. This receptor's antigen is unknown. Base qualities are missing; no much larger clone stands one base away. The data originate from a study of T cell repertoires in cytomegalovirus infection (dated 2019 in TCRdb). Concerning the study at large: Alongside well-studied HLA-B-restricted epitopes, the peptide stimulations were aimed at recently identified HLA-C-restricted CMV epitopes, whose presentation resists viral immunomodulation. The HLA type of each donor mattered for the analysis, because public TCR beta signatures pointed to carriage of CMV infection along with the matching HLA type. Results and caveats for the whole study, not just this receptor: Carriers of CMV infection plus the relevant HLA type were discriminated by the cumulative frequency of public TCR beta family members in the study cohort and in an independent roughly 340-donor cohort. The ex vivo response was dominated by HLA-C-restricted CMV-specific TCR beta clonotypes, which also provided the single most frequent clonotype in two of eight donors.

The listed sequencing device is Illumina HiSeq 1500. The public reads were quality trimmed at Q25 with fastp and then assembled into clones with MiXCR by TCRdb, keeping productive beta chains. For every CDR3 protein sequence, its rows merge into one entry that carries the most common genes and DNA. Recorded for this sample are 900,000 to 950,000 distinct CDR3 sequences; around 31% of them occurred a single time. 11% to 15% of the sample comes from the top ten. CDR1 and CDR2, per the germline V gene, are SGHVS and FQNEAQ. V is cut by 0 bases and J by 2 bases, and the space between the germline ends is 12 bases. Measured from the cysteine to the phenylalanine, the CDR3 is 16 residues long. This entry keeps only the CDR3 DNA: 48 bases, framed from base 1. Per the publication, the treatment or condition label means: in vitro stimulation with specific CMV peptide epitopes to enrich CMV-specific T cells.

The chain is encoded by TRBV7-8 joined to TRBJ2-3; the D gene lacks a confident call. This clonotype was sampled from a human donor in good health (CMV status not recorded). Some clones in this sample may be carry-over from other donors' samples. Sequenced material: cultured CD8+ T cells from PBMCs, taken from culture after CMV antigen stimulation. The CDR3: CASSLAHSIYTDTQYF. The DNA sequence is as follows: TGTGCCAGCAGCTTAGCGCACAGTATTTACACAGATACGCAGTATTTT.